This TCR beta chain was recovered during a study of cytomegalovirus exposure and HLA in healthy donors. Findings and caveats of the study: In an earlier analysis, about 90% or about 30%: the productive usage of most TCR beta V segments.

The PCR was carried out with 60 Vbeta primers and 13 Jbeta primers. Clones were read by immunoSEQ multiplex PCR, and TCRdb kept only the in-frame ones, dropping some. The sample carries over 75,000 clones, about nine tenths recorded once. CDR1 is SNHLY and CDR2 is FYNNEI in the germline V gene. Trimming shortened V by 2 bases and J by 7 bases, and 14 bases separated the two germline ends. The CDR3 totals 14 residues. This clone was seen a single time. Its antigen is unidentified. The chain uses TRBV2 and TRBJ1-2; D is possibly TRBD1 (5 bases). Sequenced sample: PBMCs. This clonotype was obtained from a man younger than 40 in good health and CMV-seropositive. The DNA for the CDR3 is TGTGCCAGCAGTGAACAAGCGACAGAGATTGGCTACACCTTC. Translated: CASSEQATEIGYTF. The full variable domain, its missing parts supplied by reference TRBV2 and TRBJ1-2, is EPEVTQTPSHQVTQMGQEVILRCVPISNHLYFYWYRQILGQKVEFLVSFYNNEISEKSEIFDDQFSVERPDGSNFTLKIRSTKLEDSAMYFCASSEQATEIGYTFGSGTRLTVV.